This T cell receptor (beta chain) was retrieved from a study of T cell responses to AZD1222 COVID-19 vaccine. The study, taken as a whole, reports: Along spike, vaccine-associated CD4 TCRs were found throughout, with dominance at 160-218 and 743-854.

CDR1 and CDR2 from the germline V gene are SGHTA and FQGNSA. This CDR3 is 14 amino acids long. V gave up 1 base and J gave up 5 bases, with 6 bases separating them. About this clone itself: Its antigen is undetermined.

Measured with immunoSEQ multiplex PCR; TCRdb has only the in-frame clones, and not every one. The sample lists around 150,000 clones, about 93% occurring once. The source of this sequence is an adult who received the AZD1222 COVID-19 vaccine. This sample comprised peripheral blood, obtained 28 days after the second AZD1222 dose. This chain connects TRBV7-2 to TRBJ1-6; D call uncertain. The CDR3 sequence: CASSLEPNNSPLHF. The CDR3 DNA reads as TGTGCCAGCAGCTTAGAGCCTAATAATTCACCCCTCCACTTT.